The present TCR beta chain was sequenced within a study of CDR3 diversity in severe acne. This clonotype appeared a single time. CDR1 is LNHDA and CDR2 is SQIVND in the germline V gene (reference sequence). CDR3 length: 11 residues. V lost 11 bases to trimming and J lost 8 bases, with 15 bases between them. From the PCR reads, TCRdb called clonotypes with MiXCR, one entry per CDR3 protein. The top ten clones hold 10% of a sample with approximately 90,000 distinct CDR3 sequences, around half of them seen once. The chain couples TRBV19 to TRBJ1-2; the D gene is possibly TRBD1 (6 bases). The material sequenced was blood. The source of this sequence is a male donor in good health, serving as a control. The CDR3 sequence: CAAGGPLGYTF. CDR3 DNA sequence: TGTGCCGCCGGGGGGCCTCTGGGCTACACCTTC.